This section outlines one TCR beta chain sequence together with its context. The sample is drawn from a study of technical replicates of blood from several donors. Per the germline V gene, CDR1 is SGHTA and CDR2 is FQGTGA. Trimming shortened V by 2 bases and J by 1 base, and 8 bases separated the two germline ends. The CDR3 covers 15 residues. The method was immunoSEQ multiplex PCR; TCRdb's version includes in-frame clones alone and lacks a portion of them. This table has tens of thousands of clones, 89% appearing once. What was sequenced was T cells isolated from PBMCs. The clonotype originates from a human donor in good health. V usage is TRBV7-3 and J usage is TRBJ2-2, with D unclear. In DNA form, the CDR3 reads TGTGCCAGCAGCTTATTCCCAGGGAACACCGGGGAGCTGTTTTTT. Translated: CASSLFPGNTGELFF.